The sequence of this T cell receptor beta chain was determined in a study of T cell clonality in common variable immunodeficiency. Study-wide points: Fewer deletions and N-nucleotide insertions were reportedly seen in common variable immunodeficiency TCR beta sequences.

TCRdb keeps only in-frame clones here, not all; method: immunoSEQ multiplex PCR. This table holds 20,000 or so clones with no singletons; the top ten claim about 2.5%. In this sample, this clone turned up many times. The antigen remains undetermined. The read ends 3 residues early relative to the CDR3; the germline J gene fills the gap. V was shortened by 4 bases and J by 3 bases, with 10 bases between the two germline ends. The CDR3 is 15 residues long. Germline lookup yields CDR1 SEHNR and CDR2 FQNEAQ (reference sequence). The chain carries TRBV7-9 and TRBJ2-6; TRBD1 might be the D (5 bases). The receptor comes from a human donor with common variable immunodeficiency. The sequenced sample consisted of peripheral blood mononuclear cells. This CDR3 is CASSSPGNGANVLTF. The sequenced part of the CDR3 DNA is TGTGCCAGCAGCTCGCCAGGGAATGGGGCCAACGTC.